This paragraph reports one TCR beta chain. The antigen this receptor binds is unknown. The record has no base qualities; no much larger clone is one base away. Participants in the prospective study were aged roughly 18 to 100 years, lived in 24 United States geographic areas, and enrolled through a virtual design. In the prospective study, cohorts were assigned on the basis of participant-reported clinical history obtained from a screening survey and a study questionnaire. Recovered participants in ImmuneRACE Cohort 3 were defined as having two consecutive negative NP/OP PCR tests, clearance from a healthcare professional, or resolution of symptoms. Each participant in the prospective study had whole blood, serum and a nasopharyngeal or oropharyngeal swab collected by mobile phlebotomists. Prospective study participants could optionally give additional blood draws and questionnaires over an approximately two-month period. Blood samples from the prospective study were shipped frozen or at room temperature prior to DNA extraction.

Relative to germline, V is missing 4 bases and J is missing 2 bases, with 7 bases of the junction outside any gene match. The germline V gene encodes CDR1 SEHNR and CDR2 FQNEAQ (reference sequence). Measured from the cysteine to the phenylalanine, the CDR3 is 15 residues long. This entry keeps only the CDR3 DNA: 45 bases, framed from base 1. TCRbeta CDR3 regions were amplified from genomic DNA by means of the immunoSEQ Assay, a bias-controlled multiplex PCR. The source study handled its data this way. Nucleated cell counts per sample were estimated from amplification of reference gene primers within the assay. Sequence reads were collapsed and filtered to measure the absolute abundance of every unique TCRbeta CDR3 rearrangement. Productive Simpson clonality was computed per sample as the square root of Simpson's diversity index over productive rearrangements. Entries here come from immuneACCESS through TCRdb and include only in-frame sequences with V and J called. Some clones fail to appear in such tables; in the studies checked, an unresolved V gene covers under half of the shortfall, and the cause of the remainder is unknown. V and J calls and clone size are as listed in that table; D and trimming were resolved from the DNA. The sample table lists approximately 240,000 clones, 75% to 95% of them with a count of one. 1.9% of the sample is taken by the ten largest.

This entry belongs to a study of blood T cell repertoires in COVID-19 (dated by TCRdb to the early 2020s). In the study overall: Samples covering the acute and convalescent phases of COVID-19 were provided by collaborators in the United States, Italy and Spain. The material from the prospective study consisted of cDNA or gDNA derived from T cells, B-cell-depleted T cells, or PBMCs. Subjects who had been exposed to COVID-19, were actively infected with it, or had recovered from it provided the deeply sampled blood TCRbeta repertoires that made up the dataset. The repertoires were released in a freely available public database meant as a resource for research on the immune response to SARS-CoV-2. Samples were obtained from the ongoing ImmuneRACE study (first 160 participants) and from about 1,300 subjects provided by 6 global collaborators. Nearly every sample came with metadata listing a de-identified subject ID, COVID-19 status, age in years and sex. Where available, HLA class I and class II types were obtained from metadata supplied by the sample provider rather than from assay-based typing.

Broader findings and caveats from the paper: The amount of clinical and demographic metadata varied by source and participant and was provided uncurated.

The receptor was derived from a woman under 30 who had recovered from COVID-19. Specimen: PBMCs or T cells enriched from blood (not recorded which). The chain is encoded by TRBV7-9 joined to TRBJ2-7, and 8 junction bases match TRBD1. The CDR3 reads CASSSMTGAPYEQYF. The DNA sequence is as follows: TGTGCCAGCAGCTCGATGACAGGGGCCCCCTACGAGCAGTACTTC. With all but the CDR3 taken from the reference TRBV7-9 and TRBJ2-7 genes, the full variable domain is: DTGVSQNPRHKITKRGQNVTFRCDPISEHNRLYWYRQTLGQGPEFLTYFQNEAQLEKSRLLSDRFSAERPKGSFSTLEIQRTEQGDSAMYLCASSSMTGAPYEQYFGPGTRLTVT.